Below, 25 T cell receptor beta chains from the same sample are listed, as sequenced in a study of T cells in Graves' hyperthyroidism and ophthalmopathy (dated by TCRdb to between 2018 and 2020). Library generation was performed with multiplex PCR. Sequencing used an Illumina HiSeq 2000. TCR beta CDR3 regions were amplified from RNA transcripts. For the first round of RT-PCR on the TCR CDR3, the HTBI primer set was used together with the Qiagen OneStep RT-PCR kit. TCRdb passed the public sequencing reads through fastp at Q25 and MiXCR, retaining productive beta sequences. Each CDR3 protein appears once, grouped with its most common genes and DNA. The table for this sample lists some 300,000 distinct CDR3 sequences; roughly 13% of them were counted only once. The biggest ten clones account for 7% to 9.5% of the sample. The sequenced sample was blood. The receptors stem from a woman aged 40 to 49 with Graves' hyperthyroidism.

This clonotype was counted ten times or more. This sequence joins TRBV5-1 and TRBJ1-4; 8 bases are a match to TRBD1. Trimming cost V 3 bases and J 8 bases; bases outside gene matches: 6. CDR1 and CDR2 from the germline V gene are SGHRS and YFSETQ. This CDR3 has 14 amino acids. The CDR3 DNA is TGCGCCAGCAGCTCGGACAGGGTAGAGGAAAAACTGTTTTTT. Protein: CASSSDRVEEKLFF.

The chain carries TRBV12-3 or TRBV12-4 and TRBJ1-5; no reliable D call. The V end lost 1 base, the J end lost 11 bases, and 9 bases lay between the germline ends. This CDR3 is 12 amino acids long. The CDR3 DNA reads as TGTGCCAGCAGTTTAGGTAGGGTTTCCCAGCATTTT. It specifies CASSLGRVSQHF.

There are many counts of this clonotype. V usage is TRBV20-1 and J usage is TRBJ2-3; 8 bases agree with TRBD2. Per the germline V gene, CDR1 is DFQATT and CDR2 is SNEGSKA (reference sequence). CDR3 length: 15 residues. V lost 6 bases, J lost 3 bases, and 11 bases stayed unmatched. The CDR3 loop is CSAQIGTSFTDTQYF. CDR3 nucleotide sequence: TGCAGTGCCCAGATCGGGACTAGTTTTACAGATACGCAGTATTTT.

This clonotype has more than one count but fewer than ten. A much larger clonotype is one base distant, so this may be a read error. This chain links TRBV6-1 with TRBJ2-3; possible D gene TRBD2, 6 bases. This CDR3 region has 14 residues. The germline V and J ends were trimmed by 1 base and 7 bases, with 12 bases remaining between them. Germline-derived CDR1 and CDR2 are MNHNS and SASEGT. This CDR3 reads CASSEGGALYTQYF. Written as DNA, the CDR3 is TGTGCCAGCAGTGAAGGCGGGGCCCTTTATACGCAGTATTTT.

The CDR3: CASSTWTGPDTQYF. For the CDR3, the DNA is TGTGCCAGTAGTACGTGGACAGGGCCCGATACGCAGTATTTT. The rearrangement uses TRBV19 and TRBJ2-3; 8 nucleotides match TRBD1. CDR1 is LNHDA, CDR2 SQIVND, per germline (reference sequence). Trimming removed 4 bases from V and 6 bases from J; junction bases left unmatched: 6. The CDR3 has 14 amino acids.

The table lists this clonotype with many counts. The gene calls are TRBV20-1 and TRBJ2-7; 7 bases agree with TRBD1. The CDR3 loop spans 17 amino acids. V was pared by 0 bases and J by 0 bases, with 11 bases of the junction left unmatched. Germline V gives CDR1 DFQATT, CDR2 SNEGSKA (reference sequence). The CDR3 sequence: CSARDMTGQMSSYEQYF. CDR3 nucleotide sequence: TGCAGTGCTAGAGACATGACGGGACAGATGAGCTCCTACGAGCAGTACTTC.

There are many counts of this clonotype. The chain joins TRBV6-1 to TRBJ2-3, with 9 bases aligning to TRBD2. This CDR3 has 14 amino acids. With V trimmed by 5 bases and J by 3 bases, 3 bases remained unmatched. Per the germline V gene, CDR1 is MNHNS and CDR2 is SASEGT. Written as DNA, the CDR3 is TGTGCCAGCAGTTGGCTAGCGGGGACAGATACGCAGTATTTT. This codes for CASSWLAGTDTQYF.

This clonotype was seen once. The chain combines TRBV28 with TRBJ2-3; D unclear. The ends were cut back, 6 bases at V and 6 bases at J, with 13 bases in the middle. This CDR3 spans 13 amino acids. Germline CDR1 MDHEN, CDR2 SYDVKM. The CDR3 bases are TGTGCCAGCAGCCAAACGTGGCCCGATACGCAGTATTTT. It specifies CASSQTWPDTQYF.

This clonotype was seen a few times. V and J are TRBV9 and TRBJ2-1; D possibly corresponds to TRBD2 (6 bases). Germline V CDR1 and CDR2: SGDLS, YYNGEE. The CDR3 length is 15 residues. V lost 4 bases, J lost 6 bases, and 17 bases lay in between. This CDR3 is CASSPGLAYPNEQFF. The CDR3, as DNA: TGTGCCAGCAGCCCGGGACTCGCCTACCCCAATGAGCAGTTCTTC.

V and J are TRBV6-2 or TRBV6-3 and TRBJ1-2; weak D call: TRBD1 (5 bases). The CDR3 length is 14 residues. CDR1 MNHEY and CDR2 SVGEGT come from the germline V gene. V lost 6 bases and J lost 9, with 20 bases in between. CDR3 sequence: CASSRLSSSGRYTF. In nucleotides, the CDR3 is TGTGCCAGCAGCCGACTTTCAAGCTCAGGGCGCTACACCTTC.

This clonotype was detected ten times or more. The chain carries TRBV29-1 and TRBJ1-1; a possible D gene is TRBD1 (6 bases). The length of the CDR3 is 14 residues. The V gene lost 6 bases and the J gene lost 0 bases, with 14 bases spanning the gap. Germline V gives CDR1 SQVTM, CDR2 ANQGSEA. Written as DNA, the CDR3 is TGCAGCGTCCAGAGGACAGCAATGAACACTGAAGCTTTCTTT. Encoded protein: CSVQRTAMNTEAFF.

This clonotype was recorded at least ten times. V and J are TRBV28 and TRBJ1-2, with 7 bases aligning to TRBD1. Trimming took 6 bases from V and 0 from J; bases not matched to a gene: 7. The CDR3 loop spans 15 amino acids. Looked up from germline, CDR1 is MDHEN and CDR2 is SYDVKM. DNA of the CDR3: TGTGCCAGCAGGCCTGGGACAGCTCCTAACTATGGCTACACCTTC. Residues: CASRPGTAPNYGYTF.

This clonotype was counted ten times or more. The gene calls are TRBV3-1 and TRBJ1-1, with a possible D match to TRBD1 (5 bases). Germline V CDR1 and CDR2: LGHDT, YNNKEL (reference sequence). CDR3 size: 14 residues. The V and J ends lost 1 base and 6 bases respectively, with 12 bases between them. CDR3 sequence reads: CASSQAGMGAEAFF. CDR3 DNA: TGTGCCAGCAGCCAAGCAGGGATGGGGGCTGAAGCTTTCTTT.

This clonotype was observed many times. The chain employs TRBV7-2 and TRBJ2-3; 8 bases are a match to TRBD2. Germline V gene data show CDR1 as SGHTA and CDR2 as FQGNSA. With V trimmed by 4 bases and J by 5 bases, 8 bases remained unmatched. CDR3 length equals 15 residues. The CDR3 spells CASSYQSGSKDTQYF. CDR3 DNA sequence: TGTGCCAGCAGCTATCAGAGCGGGAGTAAAGATACGCAGTATTTT.

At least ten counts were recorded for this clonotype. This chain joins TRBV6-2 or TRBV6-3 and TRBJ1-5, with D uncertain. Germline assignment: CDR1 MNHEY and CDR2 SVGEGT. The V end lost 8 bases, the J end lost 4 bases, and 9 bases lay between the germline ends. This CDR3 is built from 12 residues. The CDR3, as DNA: TGTGCCAGCCGTCACGGTAATCAGCCCCAGCATTTT. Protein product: CASRHGNQPQHF.

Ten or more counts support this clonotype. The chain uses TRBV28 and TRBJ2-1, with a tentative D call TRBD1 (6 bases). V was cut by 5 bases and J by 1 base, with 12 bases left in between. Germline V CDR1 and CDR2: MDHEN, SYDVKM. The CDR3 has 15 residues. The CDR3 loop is CASSEQGASYNEQFF. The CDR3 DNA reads TGTGCCAGCAGTGAACAGGGCGCTTCCTACAATGAGCAGTTCTTC.

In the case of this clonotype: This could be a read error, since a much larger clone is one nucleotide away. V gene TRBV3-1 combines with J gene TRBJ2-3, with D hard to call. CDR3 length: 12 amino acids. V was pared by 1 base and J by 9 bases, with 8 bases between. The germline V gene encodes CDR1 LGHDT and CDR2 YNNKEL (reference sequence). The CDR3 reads CASSQGSATQYF. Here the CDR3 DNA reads TGTGCCAGCAGCCAAGGATCGGCAACGCAGTATTTT.

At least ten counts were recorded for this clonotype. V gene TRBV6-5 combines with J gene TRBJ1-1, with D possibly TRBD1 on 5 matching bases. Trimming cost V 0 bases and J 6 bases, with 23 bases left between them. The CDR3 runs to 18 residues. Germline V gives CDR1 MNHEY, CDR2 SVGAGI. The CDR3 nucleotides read TGTGCCAGCAGTTACTCTGGGCGTATGGGGCCAGCGCGGTCTGAAGCTTTCTTT. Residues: CASSYSGRMGPARSEAFF.

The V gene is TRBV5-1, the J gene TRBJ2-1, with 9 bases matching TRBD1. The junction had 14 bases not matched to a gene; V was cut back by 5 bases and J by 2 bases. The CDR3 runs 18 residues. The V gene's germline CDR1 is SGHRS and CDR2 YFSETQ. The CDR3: CASRPVGQGGPAYNEQFF. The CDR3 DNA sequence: TGCGCCAGCAGGCCGGTGGGACAGGGTGGGCCTGCCTACAATGAGCAGTTCTTC.

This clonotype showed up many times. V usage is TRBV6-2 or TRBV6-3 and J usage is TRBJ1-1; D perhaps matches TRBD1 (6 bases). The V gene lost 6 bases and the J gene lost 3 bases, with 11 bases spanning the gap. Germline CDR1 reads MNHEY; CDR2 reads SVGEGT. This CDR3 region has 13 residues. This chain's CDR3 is CASSRGGYTEAFF. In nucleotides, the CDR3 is TGTGCCAGCAGCCGAGGGGGGTACACTGAAGCTTTCTTT.

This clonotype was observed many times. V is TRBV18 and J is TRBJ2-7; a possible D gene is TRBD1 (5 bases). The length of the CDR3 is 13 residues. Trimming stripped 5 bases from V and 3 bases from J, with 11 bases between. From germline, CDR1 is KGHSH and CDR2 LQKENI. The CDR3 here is CASSSGIFYEQYF. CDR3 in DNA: TGTGCCAGCTCATCAGGGATTTTCTACGAGCAGTACTTC.

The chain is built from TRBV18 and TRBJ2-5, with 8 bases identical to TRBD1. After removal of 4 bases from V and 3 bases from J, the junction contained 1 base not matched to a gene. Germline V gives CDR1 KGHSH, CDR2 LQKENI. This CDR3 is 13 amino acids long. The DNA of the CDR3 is TGTGCCAGCTCACAGGGACAGGAAGAGACCCAGTACTTC. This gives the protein CASSQGQEETQYF.

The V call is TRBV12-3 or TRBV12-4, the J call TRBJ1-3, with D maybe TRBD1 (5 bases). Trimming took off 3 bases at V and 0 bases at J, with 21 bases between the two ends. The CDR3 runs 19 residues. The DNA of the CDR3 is TGTGCCAGCAGTTTGTCTGGGGTCGGGGGAAGAGGCTCTGGAAACACCATATATTTT. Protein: CASSLSGVGGRGSGNTIYF.

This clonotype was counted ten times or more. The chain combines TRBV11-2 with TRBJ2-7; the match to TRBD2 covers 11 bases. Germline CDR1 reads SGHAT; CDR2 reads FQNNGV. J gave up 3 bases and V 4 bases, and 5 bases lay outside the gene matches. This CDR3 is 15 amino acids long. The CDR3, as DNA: TGTGCCAGCAGCTCACTAGCGGGAGCAGGCTACGAGCAGTACTTC. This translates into CASSSLAGAGYEQYF.

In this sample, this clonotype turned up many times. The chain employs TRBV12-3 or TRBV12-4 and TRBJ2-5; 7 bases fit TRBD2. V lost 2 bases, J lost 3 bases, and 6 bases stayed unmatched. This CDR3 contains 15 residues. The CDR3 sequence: CASSLLGGSEETQYF. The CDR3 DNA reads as TGTGCCAGCAGTTTATTGGGCGGGAGCGAAGAGACCCAGTACTTC.